Following are 10 T cell receptor beta chains from one sample sequenced in a study of T cell responses to AZD1222 COVID-19 vaccine (dated by TCRdb to the early 2020s). Receptors were amplified or captured by the immunoSEQ multiplex PCR assay. TCRdb mirrors the immuneACCESS table, restricted to in-frame sequences. Some clones are absent from its copies; in checked studies, under half trace to an unresolved V gene, and the reason for the others is unknown. The sample table shows roughly 120,000 clones, and 88% are seen once. The top ten clonotypes cover around 3.5% of the sample. Reading the label with the study, this specimen's time point is: baseline before first vaccination. This specimen was peripheral blood, taken on day 0 of AZD1222 vaccination. The receptor source for this set is an adult in good health.

Worth noting for this clone: Within the sample, other DNA sequences also encode this same CDR3. The V gene is TRBV18, the J gene TRBJ1-4, with D maybe TRBD1 (5 bases). Germline-derived CDR1 and CDR2 are KGHSH and LQKENI. This CDR3 has 14 amino acids. V was cut by 3 bases and J by 4 bases, with 9 bases left in between. For the CDR3, the DNA is TGTGCCAGCTCACCCCGACAGTTTAATGAAAAACTGTTTTTT. Translated: CASSPRQFNEKLFF.

The chain combines TRBV5-4 with TRBJ1-1; D is unclear. The V gene lost 1 base and the J gene lost 4 bases, with 11 bases spanning the gap. The CDR3 is 14 amino acids. Germline V gene data show CDR1 as SGHNT and CDR2 as YYREEE (reference sequence). In DNA form, the CDR3 reads TGTGCCAGCAGCTTGTGGGATCGGGTCACTGAAGCTTTCTTT. Translation gives CASSLWDRVTEAFF.

The rearrangement links TRBV24-1 to TRBJ1-5; no clear D gene. Germline assignment: CDR1 KGHDR and CDR2 SFDVKD. This CDR3 spans 15 amino acids. V gave up 5 bases and J gave up 1 base, with 11 bases separating them. The CDR3 loop reads CATSVADGSNQPQHF. The CDR3 DNA reads as TGTGCCACCAGTGTCGCAGACGGAAGCAATCAGCCCCAGCATTTT.

The chain joins TRBV20-1 to TRBJ1-2; D unresolved. The V end lost 3 bases, the J end lost 5 bases, and 10 bases lay between the germline ends. The CDR3 covers 12 residues. Germline V gives CDR1 DFQATT, CDR2 SNEGSKA (reference sequence). In nucleotides, the CDR3 is TGCAGTGCTAGTGACGGTGGATATGGCTACACCTTC. It codes for CSASDGGYGYTF.

The chain links TRBV9 to TRBJ2-3, with TRBD2 matching over 7 bases. The CDR3 consists of 15 residues. J lost 2 bases, V lost 2 bases, and 5 bases had no gene match. The germline V gene encodes CDR1 SGDLS and CDR2 YYNGEE. The chain's CDR3 is CASSVRDYLTDTQYF. The CDR3 coding sequence is TGTGCCAGCAGCGTCCGGGACTACCTCACAGATACGCAGTATTTT.

The chain has TRBV6-5 and TRBJ2-2, with a tentative D call TRBD1 (6 bases). From germline, CDR1 is MNHEY and CDR2 SVGAGI. This CDR3 is built from 16 residues. V was pared by 2 bases and J by 2 bases, with 12 bases between. The CDR3 nucleotides are TGTGCCAGCAGTTACGTGTGGACAGACAACACCGGGGAGCTGTTTTTT. The encoded protein is CASSYVWTDNTGELFF.

The CDR3 DNA is TGTGCCAGCAGTTTCCTAGCGGGGGTGGACACCGGGGAGCTGTTTTTT. Residues: CASSFLAGVDTGELFF. V usage is TRBV27 and J usage is TRBJ2-2, with 10 positions matching TRBD2. Losses at the gene ends were 3 bases for V and 3 bases for J; bases not matched to a gene: 4. Per the germline V gene, CDR1 is MNHEY and CDR2 is SMNVEV (reference sequence). This CDR3 region has 16 residues.

The chain couples TRBV10-1 to TRBJ2-5, with TRBD2 matching over 8 bases. In germline, CDR1 is WNHNN, CDR2 SYGVQD (reference sequence). The CDR3 sequence is 15 residues long. With V trimmed by 4 bases and J by 6 bases, 10 bases remained unmatched. CDR3 bases: TGCGCCAGCAGTGCCGGGGGGGCCGGGACGAAGACCCAGTACTTC. Translating gives CASSAGGAGTKTQYF.

The V call is TRBV9, the J call TRBJ1-2; possible D gene TRBD1, 6 bases. Germline assignment: CDR1 SGDLS and CDR2 YYNGEE. This CDR3 has 18 residues. V was pared by 3 bases and J by 1 base, with 22 bases between. CDR3 sequence (DNA): TGTGCCAGCAGCGAAGGGACCGGGGGCGCGGGGGGTAACTATGGCTACACCTTC. Translated: CASSEGTGGAGGNYGYTF.

The count of this clone is one. The chain couples TRBV13 to TRBJ2-3; 14 nucleotides match TRBD2. V shed 0 bases, J shed 6 bases, and the junction held 8 bases outside the gene matches. This CDR3 is 18 amino acids long. Germline V gene data show CDR1 as PRHDT and CDR2 as FYEKMQ (reference sequence). The CDR3 sequence is CASSLGTSGGVTTDTQYF. The DNA of the CDR3 is TGTGCCAGCAGCTTAGGGACTAGCGGGGGGGTTACCACGGATACGCAGTATTTT.